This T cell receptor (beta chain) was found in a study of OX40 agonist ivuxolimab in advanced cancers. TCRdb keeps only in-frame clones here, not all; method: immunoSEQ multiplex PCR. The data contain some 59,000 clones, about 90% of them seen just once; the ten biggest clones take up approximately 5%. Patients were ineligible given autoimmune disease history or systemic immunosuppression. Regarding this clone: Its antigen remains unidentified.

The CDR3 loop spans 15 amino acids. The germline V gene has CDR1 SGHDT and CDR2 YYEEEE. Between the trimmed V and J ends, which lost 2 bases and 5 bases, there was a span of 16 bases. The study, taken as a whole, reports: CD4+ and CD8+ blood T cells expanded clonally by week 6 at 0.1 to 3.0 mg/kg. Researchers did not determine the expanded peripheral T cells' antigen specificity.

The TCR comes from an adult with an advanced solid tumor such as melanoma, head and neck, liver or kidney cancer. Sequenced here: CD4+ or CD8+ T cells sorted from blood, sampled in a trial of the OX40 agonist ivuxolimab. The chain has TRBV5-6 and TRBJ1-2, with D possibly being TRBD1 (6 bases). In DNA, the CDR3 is TGTGCCAGCAGCTTAATGGCAGGGGCAAGGTATGGCTACACCTTC. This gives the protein CASSLMAGARYGYTF.